This T cell receptor (beta chain) stems from a study of T cell responses to AZD1222 COVID-19 vaccine (dated by TCRdb to the early 2020s). At the level of the whole study: AZD1222 recipients given second doses at about 4 weeks or at about 12 weeks were pooled, since spike-specific TCR depth and breadth were not found to differ between the two schedules. A total of around 240 trial participants underwent TCR sequencing, of whom roughly 210 had received two doses of AZD1222 and some 25 had received two doses of the MenACWY control vaccine. Trial participants were enrolled by age into subgroups of 18-55, 56-69 and 70-plus years, and around 150, 29 and 61 TCR-sequenced participants, respectively, were included in these subgroups.

This clone turned up a few times. Its antigen is still unknown. Base qualities are not recorded, but no much larger clone differs from it by a single base. Measured from the cysteine to the phenylalanine, the CDR3 is 14 residues long. Only CDR3 DNA is held: 42 bases, read in frame from base 1. The trim is 3 bases for V and 6 bases for J, with a gap of 12 bases between the germline ends. According to the germline V gene, CDR1 reads SNHLY and CDR2 reads FYNNEI. The sample's time point label, in plain terms: baseline before first vaccination. The vaccinee samples were drawn from two UK trials, COV001 and COV002, one of which was a single-blind randomized controlled phase 2/3 trial testing AZD1222 (ChAdOx1 nCoV-19) in healthy adults. For TCRbeta chain sequencing, PBMC samples were collected from trial participants at day 0 and at day 28 after the second dose. The CDR3 regions of human TCRbeta chains were analyzed by immunosequencing. For the original study's pipeline: TCRs in the repertoires were compared against a reference library of SARS-CoV-2-specific TCRs that had been generated with the MIRA antigen-specificity platform. Breadth was defined as the fraction of unique TCRs that were SARS-CoV-2-associated. Depth was defined as the fraction of total T cells that were SARS-CoV-2-associated. Using the MIRA data, each spike-specific TCR was assigned both to the spike region to which the TCR was reactive and to a CD4 or CD8 class. Log10-transformed breadth and depth values were compared by one-way ANOVA with Sidak's multiple comparisons tests. In TCRdb, the immuneACCESS table is reduced to in-frame sequences with V and J assigned. These tables do not hold every clone; where another copy was compared, an unresolved V gene accounts for under half, and the others remain unexplained. The V and J calls and the clone size are those of that table, but D and trimming were determined from the DNA. Counted in this sample were about 93,000 clones; 70% to 90% of them appeared once. 5% to 6.5% of the sample comes from the top ten.

The paper's findings and limits, for the study overall: Vaccine-associated CD4 TCRs spanned the whole spike protein, with dominant responses in regions 160-218 and 743-854. Because no day 14 peak-response samples were available, repertoires were characterized only after the peak T cell response. Most participants were white British and females outnumbered males, and the authors suggested that clonal diversity may have been underestimated. Reportedly, close to half of the unique spike-specific TCRs recognized epitopes lying outside the regions that are mutated in the B.1.351 and B.1.1.7 variants. Spike-specific TCR breadth and depth rose significantly after two AZD1222 doses compared with day 0 and with MenACWY recipients. Conclusions about previously exposed vaccinees are limited because only a handful of AZD1222 recipients were SARS-CoV-2 seropositive at baseline. In the small 56-69-year group, the increase in depth fell short of significance, most likely because of low power.

The sequence came from an adult in good health. The chain couples TRBV2 to TRBJ1-5; confidence is insufficient to name the D gene. This specimen was peripheral blood, taken on day 0 of AZD1222 vaccination. Here the CDR3 is given as CASSDNPRVQPQHF. In nucleotide form, the sequence is TGTGCCAGCAGTGATAACCCACGGGTTCAGCCCCAGCATTTT.